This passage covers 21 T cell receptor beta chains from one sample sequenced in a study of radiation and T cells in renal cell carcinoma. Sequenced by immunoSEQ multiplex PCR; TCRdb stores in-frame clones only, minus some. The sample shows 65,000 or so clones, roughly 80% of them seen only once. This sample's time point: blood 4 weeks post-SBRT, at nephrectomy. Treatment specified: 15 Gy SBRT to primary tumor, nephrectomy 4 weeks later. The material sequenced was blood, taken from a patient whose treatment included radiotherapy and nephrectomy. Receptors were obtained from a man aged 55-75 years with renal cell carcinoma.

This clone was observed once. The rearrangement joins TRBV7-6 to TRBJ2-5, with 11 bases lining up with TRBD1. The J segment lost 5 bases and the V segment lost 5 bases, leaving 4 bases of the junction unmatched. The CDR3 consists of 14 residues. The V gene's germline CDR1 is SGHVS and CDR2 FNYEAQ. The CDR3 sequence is CASSPGTGGETQYF. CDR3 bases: TGTGCCAGCAGCCCCGGGACAGGGGGGGAGACCCAGTACTTC.

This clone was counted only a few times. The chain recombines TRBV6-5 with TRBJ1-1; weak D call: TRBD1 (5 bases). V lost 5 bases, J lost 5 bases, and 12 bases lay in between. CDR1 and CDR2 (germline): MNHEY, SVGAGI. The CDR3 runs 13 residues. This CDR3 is CASSLYGGTEAFF. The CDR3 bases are TGTGCCAGCAGTCTCTACGGGGGTACTGAAGCTTTCTTT.

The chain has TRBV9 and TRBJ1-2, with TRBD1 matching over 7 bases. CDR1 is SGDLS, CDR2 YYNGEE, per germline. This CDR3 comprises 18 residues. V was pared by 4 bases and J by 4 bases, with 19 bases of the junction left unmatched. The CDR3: CASSREGGTEAPLYGYTF. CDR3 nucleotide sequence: TGTGCCAGCAGCAGAGAGGGGGGGACAGAGGCTCCCCTCTATGGCTACACCTTC.

The CDR3 sequence is CASSFRSGNTEAFF. The DNA for the CDR3 is TGTGCCAGCAGCTTTCGGTCGGGGAACACTGAAGCTTTCTTT. The chain combines TRBV7-2 with TRBJ1-1; D is ambiguous. The CDR3 loop spans 14 amino acids. Germline assignment: CDR1 SGHTA and CDR2 FQGNSA. Trimming pared 3 bases from V and 1 base from J, leaving 9 bases between.

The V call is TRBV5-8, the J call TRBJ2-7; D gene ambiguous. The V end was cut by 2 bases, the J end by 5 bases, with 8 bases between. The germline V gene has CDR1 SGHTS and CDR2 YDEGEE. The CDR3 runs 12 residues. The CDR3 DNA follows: TGTGCCAGCAGCTTAAGGGTCCACGAGCAGTACTTC. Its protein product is CASSLRVHEQYF.

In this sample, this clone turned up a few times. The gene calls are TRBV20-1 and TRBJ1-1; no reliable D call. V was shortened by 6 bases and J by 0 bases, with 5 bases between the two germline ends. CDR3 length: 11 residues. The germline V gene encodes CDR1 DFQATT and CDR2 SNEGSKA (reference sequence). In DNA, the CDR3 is TGCAGTGCGTCATTGAACACTGAAGCTTTCTTT. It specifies CSASLNTEAFF.

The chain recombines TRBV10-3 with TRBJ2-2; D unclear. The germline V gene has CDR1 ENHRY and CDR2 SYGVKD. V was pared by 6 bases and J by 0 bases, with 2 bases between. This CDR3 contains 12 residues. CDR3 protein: CAIRSNTGELFF. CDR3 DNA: TGTGCCATCAGATCGAACACCGGGGAGCTGTTTTTT.

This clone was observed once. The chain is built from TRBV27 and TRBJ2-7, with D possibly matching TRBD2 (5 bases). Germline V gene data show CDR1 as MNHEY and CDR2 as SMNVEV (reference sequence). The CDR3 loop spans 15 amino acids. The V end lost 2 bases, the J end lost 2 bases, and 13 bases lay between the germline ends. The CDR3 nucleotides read TGTGCCAGCAGTTTAGGCCTAGCTGCTCCCTACGAGCAGTACTTC. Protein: CASSLGLAAPYEQYF.

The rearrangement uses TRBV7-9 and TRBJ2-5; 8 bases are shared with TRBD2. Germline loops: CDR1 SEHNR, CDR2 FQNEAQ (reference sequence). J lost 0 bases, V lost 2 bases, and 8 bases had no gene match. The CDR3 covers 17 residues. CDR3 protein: CASSLMGGRMYQETQYF. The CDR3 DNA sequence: TGTGCCAGCAGCTTAATGGGCGGGAGGATGTACCAAGAGACCCAGTACTTC.

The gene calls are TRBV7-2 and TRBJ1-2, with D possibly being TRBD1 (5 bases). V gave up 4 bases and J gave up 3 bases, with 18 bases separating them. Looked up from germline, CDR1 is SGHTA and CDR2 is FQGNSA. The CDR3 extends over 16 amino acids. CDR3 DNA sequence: TGTGCCAGCAGCTCTCCCGCGTATGTGGGGGACTATGGCTACACCTTC. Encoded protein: CASSSPAYVGDYGYTF.

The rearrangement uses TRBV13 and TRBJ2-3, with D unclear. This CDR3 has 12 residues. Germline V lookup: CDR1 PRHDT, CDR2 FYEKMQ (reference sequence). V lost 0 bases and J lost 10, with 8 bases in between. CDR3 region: CASSLGPSAQYF. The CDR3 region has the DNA TGTGCCAGCAGCTTAGGTCCCAGTGCGCAGTATTTT.

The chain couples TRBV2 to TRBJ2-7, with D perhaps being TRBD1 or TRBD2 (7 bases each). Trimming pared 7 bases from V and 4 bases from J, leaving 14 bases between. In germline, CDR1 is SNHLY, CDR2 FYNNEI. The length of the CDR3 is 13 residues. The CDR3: CASTPGGGYEQYF. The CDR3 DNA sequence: TGTGCCAGCACCCCAGGGGGAGGGTACGAGCAGTACTTC.

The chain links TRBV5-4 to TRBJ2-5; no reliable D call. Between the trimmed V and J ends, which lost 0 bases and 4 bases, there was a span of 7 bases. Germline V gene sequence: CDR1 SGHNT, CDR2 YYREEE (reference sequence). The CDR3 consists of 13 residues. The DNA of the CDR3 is TGTGCCAGCAGCTTGGGTTTCCGAGAGACCCAGTACTTC. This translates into CASSLGFRETQYF.

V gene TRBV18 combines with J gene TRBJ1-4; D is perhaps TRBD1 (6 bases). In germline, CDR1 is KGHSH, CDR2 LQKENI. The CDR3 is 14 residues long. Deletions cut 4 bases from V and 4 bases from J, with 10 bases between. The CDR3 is CASSRTGSNEKLFF. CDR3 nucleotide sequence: TGTGCCAGCTCACGAACAGGGAGTAATGAAAAACTGTTTTTT.

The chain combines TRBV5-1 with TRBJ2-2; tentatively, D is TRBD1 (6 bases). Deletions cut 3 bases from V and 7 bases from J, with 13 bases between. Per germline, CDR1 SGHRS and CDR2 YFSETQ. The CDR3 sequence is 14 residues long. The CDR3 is CASSSGARNGELFF. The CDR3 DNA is TGCGCCAGCAGCTCAGGGGCCCGGAACGGGGAGCTGTTTTTT.

The CDR3, as DNA: TGTGCCAGCAGTGAAGAGATAGGGGACTACAATGAGCAGTTCTTC. It translates to CASSEEIGDYNEQFF. V gene TRBV2 combines with J gene TRBJ2-1; TRBD1 is a possible D gene (5 bases). Trimming took off 1 base at V and 3 bases at J, with 10 bases between the two ends. Germline V lookup: CDR1 SNHLY, CDR2 FYNNEI. The CDR3 is made up of 15 amino acids.

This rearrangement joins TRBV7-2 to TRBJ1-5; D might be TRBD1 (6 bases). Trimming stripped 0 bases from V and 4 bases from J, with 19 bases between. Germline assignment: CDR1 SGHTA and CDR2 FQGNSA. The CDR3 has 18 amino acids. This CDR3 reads CASSLAPGRGLWNQPQHF. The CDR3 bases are TGTGCCAGCAGCTTAGCGCCCGGCAGGGGCTTATGGAATCAGCCCCAGCATTTT.

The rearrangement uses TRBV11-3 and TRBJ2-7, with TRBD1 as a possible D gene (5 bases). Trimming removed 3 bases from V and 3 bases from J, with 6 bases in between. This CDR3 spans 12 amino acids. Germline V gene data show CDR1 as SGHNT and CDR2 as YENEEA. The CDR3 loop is CASSFQGYEQYV. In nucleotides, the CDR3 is TGTGCCAGCAGCTTCCAGGGCTACGAGCAGTACGTC.

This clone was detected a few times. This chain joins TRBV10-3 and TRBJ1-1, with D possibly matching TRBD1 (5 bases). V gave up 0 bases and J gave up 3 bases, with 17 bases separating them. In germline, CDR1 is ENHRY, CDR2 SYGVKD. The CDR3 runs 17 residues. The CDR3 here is CAISESRVGLGDTEAFF. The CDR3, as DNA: TGTGCCATCAGTGAGTCGAGGGTCGGTTTGGGGGACACTGAAGCTTTCTTT.

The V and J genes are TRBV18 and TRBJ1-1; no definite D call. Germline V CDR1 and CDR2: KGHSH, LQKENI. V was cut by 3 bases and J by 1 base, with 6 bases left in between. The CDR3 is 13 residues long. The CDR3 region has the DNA TGTGCCAGCTCACCTACAGCGAACACTGAAGCTTTCTTT. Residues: CASSPTANTEAFF.

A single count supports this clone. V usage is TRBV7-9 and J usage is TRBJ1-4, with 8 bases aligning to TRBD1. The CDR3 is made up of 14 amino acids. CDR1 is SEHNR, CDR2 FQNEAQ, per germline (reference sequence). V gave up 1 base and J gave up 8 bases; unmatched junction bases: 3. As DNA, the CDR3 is TGTGCCAGCAGCTTAGTAGGGACAGGCGAAAAACTGTTTTTT. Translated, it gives CASSLVGTGEKLFF. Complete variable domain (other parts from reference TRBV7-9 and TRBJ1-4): DTGVSQNPRHKITKRGQNVTFRCDPISEHNRLYWYRQTLGQGPEFLTYFQNEAQLEKSRLLSDRFSAERPKGSFSTLEIQRTEQGDSAMYLCASSLVGTGEKLFFGSGTQLSVL.